Listed here are 7 T cell receptor beta chains from one sample, sequenced in a study of response to subunit inactivated influenza vaccine. TCRdb itself ran the RT-PCR reads through MiXCR, one entry per CDR3 protein. Altogether more than 200,000 distinct CDR3 sequences are present, about 12% being singletons, with the ten largest covering about 8%. Sequenced here: non-naive T cells sorted from PBMCs, sampled around 15 days before vaccination. These receptors were obtained from a man aged 50 to 59 who received an inactivated influenza vaccine.

The genes are TRBV18 and TRBJ2-1; possible D gene TRBD1, 5 bases. Deletions cut 3 bases from V and 7 bases from J, with 7 bases between. The CDR3 loop spans 12 amino acids. Germline CDR1 and CDR2: KGHSH and LQKENI. The chain's CDR3 is CASSPRVNEQFF. Written as DNA, the CDR3 is TGTGCCAGCTCACCCAGGGTGAATGAGCAGTTCTTC. The complete variable domain, with remaining parts taken from reference TRBV18 and TRBJ2-1, reads NAGVMQNPRHLVRRRGQEARLRCSPMKGHSHVYWYRQLPEEGLKFMVYLQKENIIDESGMPKERFSAEFPKEGPSILRIQQVVRGDSAAYFCASSPRVNEQFFGPGTRLTVL.

This clonotype was observed a few times. The chain combines TRBV5-1 with TRBJ2-5, with 8 bases that match TRBD2. The CDR3 runs 16 residues. V was clipped by 0 bases and J by 5 bases; unmatched bases: 9. The germline gives CDR1 SGHRS, CDR2 YFSETQ. The CDR3 loop is CASSLDPGLVAETQYF. The CDR3 DNA sequence: TGCGCCAGCAGCTTGGACCCGGGACTAGTGGCGGAGACCCAGTACTTC.

This clonotype was recorded a few times. This chain connects TRBV20-1 to TRBJ2-7; TRBD2 aligns across 8 bases. The V gene end was trimmed by 6 bases and the J gene end by 12 bases; junction bases not matched to a gene: 19. The CDR3 has 14 amino acids. Looked up from germline, CDR1 is DFQATT and CDR2 is SNEGSKA (reference sequence). The CDR3 here is CSATRAGLGGVGYF. The CDR3 DNA sequence: TGCAGTGCCACCAGGGCGGGACTAGGCGGGGTTGGGTACTTC.

This clonotype turned up a few times. The gene calls are TRBV5-1 and TRBJ2-3; 7 nucleotides line up with TRBD1. V shed 3 bases and J 2 bases; nucleotides not matched to a gene: 6. The CDR3 contains 15 residues. Germline loops: CDR1 SGHRS, CDR2 YFSETQ. The CDR3 nucleotides are TGCGCCAGCAGCTGGGCCGGGACAGTCACAGATACGCAGTATTTT. It codes for CASSWAGTVTDTQYF.

Remarks on this clonotype: Given a much more abundant clone one base away, this may be a read error. This chain joins TRBV2 and TRBJ2-1; no reliable D call. Trimming cost V 2 bases and J 3 bases, with 14 bases left between them. CDR3 length: 16 amino acids. Germline assignment: CDR1 SNHLY and CDR2 FYNNEI. The CDR3 DNA is TGTGCCAGCAGTGAAATTGTATGGGCTAGCTACAATGAGCAGTTCTTC. Amino acid sequence: CASSEIVWASYNEQFF.

V and J are TRBV20-1 and TRBJ2-3; D unclear. The V end lost 0 bases, the J end lost 11 bases, and 12 bases lay between the germline ends. Per the germline V gene, CDR1 is DFQATT and CDR2 is SNEGSKA (reference sequence). This CDR3 is 12 amino acids long. CDR3 coding DNA: TGCAGTGCTAGAGATCTAAGTAGTGGGCAGTATTTT. Translation: CSARDLSSGQYF.

This clonotype was seen more than once but under ten times. The genes are TRBV12-3 or TRBV12-4 and TRBJ2-7; D remains ambiguous. The length of the CDR3 is 14 residues. V lost 3 bases, J lost 2 bases, and 11 bases lay in between. CDR3 protein: CASSLEYSAYEQYF. CDR3 DNA: TGTGCCAGCAGTTTGGAATACTCCGCCTACGAGCAGTACTTC.